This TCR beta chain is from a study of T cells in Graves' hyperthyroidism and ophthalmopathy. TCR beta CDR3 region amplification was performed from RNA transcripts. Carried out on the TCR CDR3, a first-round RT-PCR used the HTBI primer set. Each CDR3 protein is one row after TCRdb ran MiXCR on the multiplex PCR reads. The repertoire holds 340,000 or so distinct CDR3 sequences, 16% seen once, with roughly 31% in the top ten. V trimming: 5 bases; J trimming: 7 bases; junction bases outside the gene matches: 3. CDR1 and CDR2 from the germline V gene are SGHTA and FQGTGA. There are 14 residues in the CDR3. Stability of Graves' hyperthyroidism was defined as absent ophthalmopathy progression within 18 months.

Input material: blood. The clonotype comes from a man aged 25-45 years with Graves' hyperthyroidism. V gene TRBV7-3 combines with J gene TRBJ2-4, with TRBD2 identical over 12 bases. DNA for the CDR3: TGTGCCAGCAGCAACGGACTAGCGGGGAACATTCAGTACTTC. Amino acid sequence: CASSNGLAGNIQYF.